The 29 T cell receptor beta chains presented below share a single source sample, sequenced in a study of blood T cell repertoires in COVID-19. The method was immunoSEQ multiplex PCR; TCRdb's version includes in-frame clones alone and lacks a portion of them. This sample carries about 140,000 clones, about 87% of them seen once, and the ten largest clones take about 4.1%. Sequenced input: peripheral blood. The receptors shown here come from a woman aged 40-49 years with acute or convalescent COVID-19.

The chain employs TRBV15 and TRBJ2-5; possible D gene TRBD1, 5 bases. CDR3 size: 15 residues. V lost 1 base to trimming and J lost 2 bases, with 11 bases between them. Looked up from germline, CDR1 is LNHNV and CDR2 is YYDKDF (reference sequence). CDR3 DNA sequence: TGTGCCACCAGCAGAGGCCGGACACTACAAGAGACCCAGTACTTC. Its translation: CATSRGRTLQETQYF. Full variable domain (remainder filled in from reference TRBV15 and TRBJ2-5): DAMVIQNPRYQVTQFGKPVTLSCSQTLNHNVMYWYQQKSSQAPKLLFHYYDKDFNNEADTPDNFQSRRPNTSFCFLDIRSPGLGDTAMYLCATSRGRTLQETQYFGPGTRLLVL.

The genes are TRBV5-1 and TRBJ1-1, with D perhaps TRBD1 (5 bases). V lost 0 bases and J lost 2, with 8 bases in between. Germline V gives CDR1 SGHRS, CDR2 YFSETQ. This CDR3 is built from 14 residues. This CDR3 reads CASSLGGFNTEAFF. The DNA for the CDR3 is TGCGCCAGCAGCTTGGGGGGCTTTAACACTGAAGCTTTCTTT.

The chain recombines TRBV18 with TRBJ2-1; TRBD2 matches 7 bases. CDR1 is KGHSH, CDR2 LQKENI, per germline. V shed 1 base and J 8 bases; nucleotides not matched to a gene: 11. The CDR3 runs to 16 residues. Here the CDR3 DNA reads TGTGCCAGCTCACCACGTGTCGGCGGGGGATCCGATGAGCAGTTCTTC. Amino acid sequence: CASSPRVGGGSDEQFF.

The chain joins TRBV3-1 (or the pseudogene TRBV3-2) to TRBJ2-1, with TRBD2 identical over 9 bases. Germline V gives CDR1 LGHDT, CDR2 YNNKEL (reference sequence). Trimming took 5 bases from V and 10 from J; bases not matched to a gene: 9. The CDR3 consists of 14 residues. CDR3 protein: CASSFSGGLREQFF. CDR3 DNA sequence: TGTGCCAGCAGCTTTAGCGGGGGTCTAAGGGAGCAGTTCTTC.

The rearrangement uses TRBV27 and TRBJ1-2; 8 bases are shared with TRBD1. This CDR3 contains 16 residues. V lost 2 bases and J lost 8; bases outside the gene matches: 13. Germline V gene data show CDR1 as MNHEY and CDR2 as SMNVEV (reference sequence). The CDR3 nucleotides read TGTGCCAGCAGTTTACGGCTTCTTCAGGGGGCGGGGGGCTACACCTTC. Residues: CASSLRLLQGAGGYTF.

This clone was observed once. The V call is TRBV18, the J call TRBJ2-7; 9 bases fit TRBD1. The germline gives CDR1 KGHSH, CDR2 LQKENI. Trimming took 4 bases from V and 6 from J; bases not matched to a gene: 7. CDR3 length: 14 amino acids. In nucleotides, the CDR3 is TGTGCCAGCTCACGCCGGGACAGGGCCCTCGAGCAGTACTTC. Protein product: CASSRRDRALEQYF.

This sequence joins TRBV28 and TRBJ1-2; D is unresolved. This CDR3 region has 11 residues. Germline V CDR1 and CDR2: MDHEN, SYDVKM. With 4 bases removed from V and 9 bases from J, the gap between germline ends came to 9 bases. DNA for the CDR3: TGTGCCAGCAGTTCACAGTGGAGCTACACCTTC. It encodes CASSSQWSYTF.

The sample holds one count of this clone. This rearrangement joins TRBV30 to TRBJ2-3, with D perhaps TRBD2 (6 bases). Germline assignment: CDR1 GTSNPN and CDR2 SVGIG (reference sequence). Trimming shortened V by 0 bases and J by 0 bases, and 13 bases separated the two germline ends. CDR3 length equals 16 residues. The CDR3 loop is CAWSVGSGPSTDTQYF. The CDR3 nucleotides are TGTGCCTGGAGTGTAGGGAGCGGGCCTAGCACAGATACGCAGTATTTT. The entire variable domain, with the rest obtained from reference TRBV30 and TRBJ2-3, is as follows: SQTIHQWPATLVQPVGSPLSLECTVEGTSNPNLYWYRQAAGRGLQLLFYSVGIGQISSEVPQNLSASRPQDRQFILSSKKLLLSDSGFYLCAWSVGSGPSTDTQYFGPGTRLTVL.

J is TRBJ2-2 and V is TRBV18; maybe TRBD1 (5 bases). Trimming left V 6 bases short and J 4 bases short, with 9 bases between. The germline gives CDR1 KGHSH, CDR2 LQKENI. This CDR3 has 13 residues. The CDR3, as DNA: TGTGCCAGCTCGGCAGGGCTCACCGGGGAGCTGTTTTTT. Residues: CASSAGLTGELFF.

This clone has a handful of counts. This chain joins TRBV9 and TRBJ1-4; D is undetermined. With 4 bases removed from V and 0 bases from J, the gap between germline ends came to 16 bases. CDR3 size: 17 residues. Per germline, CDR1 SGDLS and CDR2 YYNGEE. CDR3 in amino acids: CASSPWWESATNEKLFF. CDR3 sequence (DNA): TGTGCCAGCAGCCCCTGGTGGGAGAGTGCAACTAATGAAAAACTGTTTTTT.

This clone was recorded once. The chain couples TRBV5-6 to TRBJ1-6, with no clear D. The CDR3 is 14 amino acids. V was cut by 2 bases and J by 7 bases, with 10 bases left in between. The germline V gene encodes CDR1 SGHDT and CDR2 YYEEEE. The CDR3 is CASSFIAGNSPLHF. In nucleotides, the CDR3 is TGTGCCAGCAGCTTCATTGCCGGGAATTCACCCCTCCACTTT.

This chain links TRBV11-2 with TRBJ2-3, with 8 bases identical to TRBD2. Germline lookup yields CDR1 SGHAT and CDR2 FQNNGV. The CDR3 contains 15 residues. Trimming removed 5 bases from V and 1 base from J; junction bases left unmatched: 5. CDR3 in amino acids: CASSIAGSRTDTQYF. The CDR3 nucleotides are TGTGCCAGCAGCATAGCGGGGAGCCGCACAGATACGCAGTATTTT.

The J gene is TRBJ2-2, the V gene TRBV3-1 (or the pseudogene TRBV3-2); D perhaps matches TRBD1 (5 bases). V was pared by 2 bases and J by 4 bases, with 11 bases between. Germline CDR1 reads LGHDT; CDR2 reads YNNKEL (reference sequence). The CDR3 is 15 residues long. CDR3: CASSQPRGFTGELFF. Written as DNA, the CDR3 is TGTGCCAGCAGCCAACCAAGGGGCTTCACCGGGGAGCTGTTTTTT.

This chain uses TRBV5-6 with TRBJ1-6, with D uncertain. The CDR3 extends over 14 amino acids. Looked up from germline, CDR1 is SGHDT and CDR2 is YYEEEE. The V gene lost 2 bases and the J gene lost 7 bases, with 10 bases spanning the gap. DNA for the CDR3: TGTGCCAGCAGCTTTGCTCCGGTAAATTCACCCCTCCACTTT. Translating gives CASSFAPVNSPLHF.

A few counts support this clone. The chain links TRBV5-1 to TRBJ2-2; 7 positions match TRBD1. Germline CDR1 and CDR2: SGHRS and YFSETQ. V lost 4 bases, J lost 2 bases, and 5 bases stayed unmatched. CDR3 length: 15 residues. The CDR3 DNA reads TGCGCCAGCAGCGTCGGGACAGATAACACCGGGGAGCTGTTTTTT. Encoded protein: CASSVGTDNTGELFF.

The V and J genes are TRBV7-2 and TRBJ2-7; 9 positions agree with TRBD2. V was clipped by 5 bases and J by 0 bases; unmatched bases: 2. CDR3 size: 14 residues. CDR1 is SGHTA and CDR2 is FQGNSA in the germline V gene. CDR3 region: CASSRSGSSYEQYF. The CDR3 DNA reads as TGTGCCAGCAGCCGTAGCGGGAGCTCCTACGAGCAGTACTTC.

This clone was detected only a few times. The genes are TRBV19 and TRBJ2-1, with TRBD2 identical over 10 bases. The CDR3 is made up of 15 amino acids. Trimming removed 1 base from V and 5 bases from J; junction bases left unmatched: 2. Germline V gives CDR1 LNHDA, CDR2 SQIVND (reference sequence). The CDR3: CASSIGTSGNNEQFF. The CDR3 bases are TGTGCCAGTAGTATAGGGACTAGCGGAAACAATGAGCAGTTCTTC.

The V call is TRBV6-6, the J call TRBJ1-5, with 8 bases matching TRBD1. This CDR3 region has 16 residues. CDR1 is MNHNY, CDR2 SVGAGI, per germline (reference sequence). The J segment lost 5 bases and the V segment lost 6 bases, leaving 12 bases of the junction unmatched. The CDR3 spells CASSRGTGHSHQPQHF. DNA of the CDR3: TGTGCCAGCAGCCGTGGGACAGGCCATAGTCATCAGCCCCAGCATTTT.

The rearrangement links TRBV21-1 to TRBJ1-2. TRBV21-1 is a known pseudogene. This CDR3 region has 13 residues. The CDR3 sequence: CASSKAAGGGYTF. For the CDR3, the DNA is TGTGCCAGCAGCAAAGCGGCGGGGGGTGGCTACACCTTC.

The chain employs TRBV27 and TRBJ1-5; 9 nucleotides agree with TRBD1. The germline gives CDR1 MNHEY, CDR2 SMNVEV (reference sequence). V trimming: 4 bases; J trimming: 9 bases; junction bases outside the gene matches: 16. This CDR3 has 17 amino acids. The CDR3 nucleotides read TGTGCCAGCAGTTCAAGTTCAGCCGGGACAGGGATTCGGCCCCAGCATTTT. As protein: CASSSSSAGTGIRPQHF.

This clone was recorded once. DNA for the CDR3: TGTGCCAGCAGCCCGACAGGGGATCCCTACAATGAGCAGTTCTTC. Translation: CASSPTGDPYNEQFF. The chain links TRBV7-7 to TRBJ2-1, with TRBD1 identical over 8 bases. Germline CDR1 reads SSHAT; CDR2 reads FNYEAQ (reference sequence). The CDR3 is made up of 15 amino acids. The trim removed 5 bases at V and 2 bases at J, leaving 5 bases unmatched.

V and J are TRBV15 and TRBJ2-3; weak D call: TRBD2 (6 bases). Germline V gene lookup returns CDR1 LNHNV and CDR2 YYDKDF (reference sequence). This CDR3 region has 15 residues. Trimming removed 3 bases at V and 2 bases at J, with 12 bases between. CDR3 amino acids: CATSRRTGDTDTQYF. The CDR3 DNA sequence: TGTGCCACCAGCAGGAGGACGGGGGACACAGATACGCAGTATTTT.

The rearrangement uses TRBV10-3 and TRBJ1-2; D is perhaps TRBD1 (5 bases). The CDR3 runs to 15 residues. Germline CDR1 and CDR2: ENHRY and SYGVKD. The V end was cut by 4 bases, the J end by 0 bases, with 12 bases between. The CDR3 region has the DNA TGTGCCATCAGTGCCGGTCAGGGATCTAACTATGGCTACACCTTC. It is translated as CAISAGQGSNYGYTF.

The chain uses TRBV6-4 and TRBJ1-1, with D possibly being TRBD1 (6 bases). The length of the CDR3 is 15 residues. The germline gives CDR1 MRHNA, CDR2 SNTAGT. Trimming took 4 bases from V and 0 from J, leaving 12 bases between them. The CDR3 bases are TGTGCCAGCAGTGCCCAACAGGGACTGAACACTGAAGCTTTCTTT. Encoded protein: CASSAQQGLNTEAFF.

Written as DNA, the CDR3 is TGTGCCAGCAGCTCAGGACTAGCTTCCTACAATGAGCAGTTCTTC. As protein: CASSSGLASYNEQFF. The V and J genes are TRBV11-2 and TRBJ2-1, with 8 bases matching TRBD2. Germline V lookup: CDR1 SGHAT, CDR2 FQNNGV. The CDR3 totals 15 residues. Trimming cost V 4 bases and J 1 base; bases outside gene matches: 3.

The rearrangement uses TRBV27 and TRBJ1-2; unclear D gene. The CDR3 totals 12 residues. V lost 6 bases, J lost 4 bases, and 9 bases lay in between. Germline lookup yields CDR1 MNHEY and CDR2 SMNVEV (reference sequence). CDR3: CASSTAGYGYTF. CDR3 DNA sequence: TGTGCCAGCAGCACCGCGGGCTATGGCTACACCTTC.

The chain's CDR3 is CASSSAGAYYNEQFF. The DNA of the CDR3 is TGTGCCAGCAGCTCGGCGGGGGCTTACTACAATGAGCAGTTCTTC. V usage is TRBV7-9 and J usage is TRBJ2-1; a weak D match, TRBD2 (7 bases). Germline assignment: CDR1 SEHNR and CDR2 FQNEAQ (reference sequence). Trimming removed 4 bases at V and 3 bases at J, with 13 bases between. This CDR3 is 15 amino acids long. Full variable domain (missing parts from reference TRBV7-9 and TRBJ2-1): DTGVSQNPRHKITKRGQNVTFRCDPISEHNRLYWYRQTLGQGPEFLTYFQNEAQLEKSRLLSDRFSAERPKGSFSTLEIQRTEQGDSAMYLCASSSAGAYYNEQFFGPGTRLTVL.

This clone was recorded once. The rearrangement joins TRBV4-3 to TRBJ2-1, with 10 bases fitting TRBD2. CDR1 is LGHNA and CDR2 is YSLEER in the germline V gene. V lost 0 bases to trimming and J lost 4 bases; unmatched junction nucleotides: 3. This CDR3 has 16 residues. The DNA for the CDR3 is TGCGCCAGCAGCCAAGATGCTAGCGGGAGTTACAATGAGCAGTTCTTC. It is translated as CASSQDASGSYNEQFF.

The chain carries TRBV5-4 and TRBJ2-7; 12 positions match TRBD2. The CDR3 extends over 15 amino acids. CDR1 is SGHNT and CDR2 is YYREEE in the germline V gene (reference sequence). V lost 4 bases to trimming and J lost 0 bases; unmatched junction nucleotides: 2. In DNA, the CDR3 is TGTGCCAGCAGCCGGACTAGCGGGGACTCCTACGAGCAGTACTTC. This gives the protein CASSRTSGDSYEQYF.